The clone carrying this TCR beta chain was found many times. The data derive from a study of regulatory T cells in long-lasting Graves disease. In the study overall: Antithyroid drugs had been given to newly diagnosed Graves' patients for under 3 months.

Time point noted: newly diagnosed GD, antithyroid drugs for less than 3 months. Extracted RNA from PBMCs served as the source of the TCR library. The guidelines of the American Thyroid Association were the basis for diagnosing Graves' disease. Germline values: CDR1 PRHDT, CDR2 FYEKMQ (reference sequence). The CDR3 is made up of 14 amino acids. The germline V and J ends were trimmed by 2 bases and 7 bases, with 12 bases remaining between them. Libraries of TCR beta came from iRepertoire HTBI primers plus Arm-PCR of CDR3 regions. TCRdb itself ran the multiplex PCR reads through MiXCR, one entry per CDR3 protein. The sample carries some 450,000 distinct CDR3 sequences, about a sixth recorded once. These data were likewise used in another study, on T cells in Graves' hyperthyroidism and ophthalmopathy. Turning to that study: The TCR CDR3 first-round RT-PCR relied on the HTBI primer set. Progression to ophthalmopathy was predicted a median of 6.5 months early.

The origin of this receptor is a woman in her 30s with Graves disease. The sample here was peripheral blood mononuclear cells (PBMCs), taken at new diagnosis, from a patient treated with antithyroid drugs. The J gene is TRBJ2-4, the V gene TRBV13, with D perhaps matching TRBD2 (5 bases). CDR3 region: CASSLFLRENIQYF. The CDR3 region has the DNA TGTGCCAGCAGCTTATTCTTGAGGGAGAACATTCAGTACTTC.